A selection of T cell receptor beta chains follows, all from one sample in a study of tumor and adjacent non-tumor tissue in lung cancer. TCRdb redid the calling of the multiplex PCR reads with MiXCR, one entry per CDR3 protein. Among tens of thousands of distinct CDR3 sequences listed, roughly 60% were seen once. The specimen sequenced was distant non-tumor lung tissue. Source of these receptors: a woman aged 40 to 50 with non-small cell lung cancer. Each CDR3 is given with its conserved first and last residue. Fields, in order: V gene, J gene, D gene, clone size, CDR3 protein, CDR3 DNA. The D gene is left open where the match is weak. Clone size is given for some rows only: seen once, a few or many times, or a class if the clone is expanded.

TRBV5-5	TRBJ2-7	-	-	CASKPGTDSCEEYF	TGTGCCAGCAAGCCCGGGACTGACTCCTGTGAGGAGTACTTC
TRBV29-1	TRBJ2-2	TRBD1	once	CSATDRESVTGELFF	TGCAGCGCAACGGACAGGGAGTCGGTCACCGGGGAGCTGTTTTTT
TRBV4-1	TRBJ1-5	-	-	CAGSQGGNSSQPQHF	TGCGCCGGCAGCCAAGGGGGAAACAGCAGTCAGCCCCAGCATTTT
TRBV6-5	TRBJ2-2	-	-	CGSRTGDSNTGELFF	TGTGGCAGCAGGACCGGCGACTCGAACACCGGGGAACTGTTTTTT
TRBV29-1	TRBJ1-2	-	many	CSVDGDYINYGYTF	TGCAGCGTTGATGGCGATTACATTAACTATGGCTACACCTTC
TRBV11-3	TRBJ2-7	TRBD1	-	CAGSPGQGSYGQYF	TGTGCCGGTAGCCCCGGACAGGGTTCCTACGGGCAGTACTTC
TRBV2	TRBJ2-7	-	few	CASSLDYEQYF	TGTGCCAGCAGTCTAGACTACGAGCAGTACTTC
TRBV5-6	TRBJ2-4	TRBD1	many	CASSLGQGNIQYF	TGTGCCAGCAGCTTGGGACAGGGGAACATTCAGTACTTC
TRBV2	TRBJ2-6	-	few	CASRGGVGSGANVLTF	TGTGCCTCGAGAGGGGGAGTTGGCTCTGGGGCCAACGTCCTGACTTTC
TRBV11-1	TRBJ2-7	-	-	CASSQGQSSCEQYF	TGTGCCAGCAGCCAGGGGCAGAGCTCCTGCGAGCAGTACTTC
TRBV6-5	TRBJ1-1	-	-	CASRWHRSVNTEAFF	TGCGCCAGCAGGTGGCACAGATCCGTTAACACTGAAGCTTTCTTT
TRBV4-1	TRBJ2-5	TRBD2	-	CASSQDGGAETQYF	TGCGCCAGCAGCCAAGACGGGGGGGCGGAGACCCAGTACTTC
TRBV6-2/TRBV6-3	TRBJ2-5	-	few	CGSSQTGPQETQYF	TGTGGCAGCAGTCAGACTGGTCCCCAAGAGACCCAGTACTTC
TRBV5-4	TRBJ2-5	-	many	CASSFGHTQETQYF	TGTGCCAGCAGCTTTGGCCACACCCAAGAGACCCAGTACTTC
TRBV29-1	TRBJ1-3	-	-	CSVEALTSTIYF	TGCAGCGTTGAGGCACTCACAAGCACCATATATTTC
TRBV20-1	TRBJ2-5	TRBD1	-	CSARAGTAQETQYF	TGCAGTGCTAGAGCCGGGACAGCCCAAGAGACCCAGTACTTC
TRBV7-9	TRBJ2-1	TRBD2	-	CASNLVSSGKNEKFF	TGTGCCAGCAACTTAGTCTCTAGCGGGAAAAATGAGAAGTTCTTC
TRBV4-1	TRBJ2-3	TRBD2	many	CASSQAAAGGPISTDTQYF	TGCGCCAGCAGCCAAGCGGCAGCGGGGGGCCCAATTAGCACAGATACGCAGTATTTT
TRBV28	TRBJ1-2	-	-	CASRPVTNYGYTF	TGTGCCAGCAGACCCGTGACCAACTATGGCTACACCTTC
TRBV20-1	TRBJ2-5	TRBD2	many	CSGSGTIQETQYF	TGCAGTGGTTCCGGGACTATACAAGAGACCCAGTACTTC
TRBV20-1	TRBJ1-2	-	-	CSATDSYLIYGYTF	TGCAGTGCTACCGACAGCTACCTCATCTATGGCTACACCTTC
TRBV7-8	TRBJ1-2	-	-	CASSLQDKNYGYTF	TGTGCCAGCAGCCTCCAGGACAAAAACTATGGCTACACCTTC
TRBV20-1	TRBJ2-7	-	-	CSADTGTAYEQYF	TGCAGTGCGGATACCGGGACGGCTTACGAGCAGTATTTC
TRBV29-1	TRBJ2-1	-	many	CSVEEPPTDTIF	TGCAGCGTTGAAGAGCCACCGACTGACACGATCTTC
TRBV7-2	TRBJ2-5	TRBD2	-	CASSLSGRAGETQCF	TGTGCCAGCAGCTTAAGCGGGAGGGCGGGGGAGACCCAGTGCTTC